This TCR beta chain was retrieved from a study of blood T cell repertoires in COVID-19. About the research overall: Specimens from acute and convalescent COVID-19 originated in the United States, Italy and Spain. PBMCs, B-cell-depleted T cells, or T cells provided the cDNA or gDNA that made up the material.

In the original analysis: By means of reference gene primer amplification, nucleated cell counts were estimated. This table comes from immunoSEQ multiplex PCR, and its TCRdb copy is limited to in-frame clones, with some not included. Clone size and the V and J calls come from that table; the DNA yielded D and trimming. The sample has around 260,000 clones, approximately 91% seen once. V was shortened by 4 bases and J by 0 bases, with 12 bases between the two germline ends. The CDR3 length is 14 residues. The V gene's germline CDR1 is SQVTM and CDR2 ANQGSEA. The receptor comes from a woman between 40 and 50 years old who had recovered from COVID-19. The chain uses TRBV29-1 and TRBJ1-2; TRBD1 might be the D (5 bases). Sequencing was performed on peripheral blood. DNA for the CDR3: TGCAGCGTTGGGGGCCGAACAGCTAACTATGGCTACACCTTC. This sequence encodes CSVGGRTANYGYTF. The variable domain in full, with the rest retrieved from reference TRBV29-1 and TRBJ1-2, is SAVISQKPSRDICQRGTSLTIQCQVDSQVTMMFWYRQQPGQSLTLIATANQGSEATYESGFVIDKFPISRPNLTFSTLTVSNMSPEDSSIYLCSVGGRTANYGYTFGSGTRLTVV.